The 17 T cell receptor beta chains below all came from one sample that was sequenced in a study of technical replicates of blood from several donors. TCRdb's table, derived via immunoSEQ multiplex PCR, lists solely in-frame clones and lacks some. Of about 68,000 clones listed, 95% to 98% are singletons. Sequences were obtained from T cells isolated from PBMCs. The receptor source for this set is a human donor in good health.

The chain recombines TRBV27 with TRBJ1-5; D perhaps matches TRBD1 (6 bases). Germline V gene sequence: CDR1 MNHEY, CDR2 SMNVEV (reference sequence). CDR3 length equals 15 residues. V shed 3 bases and J shed 1 base, with 10 bases lying between them. CDR3 amino acids: CASSFAGASNQPQHF. DNA of the CDR3: TGTGCCAGCAGTTTCGCAGGGGCAAGCAATCAGCCCCAGCATTTT.

The chain couples TRBV9 to TRBJ2-7; 7 bases line up with TRBD2. The length of the CDR3 is 15 residues. Germline V gene sequence: CDR1 SGDLS, CDR2 YYNGEE. The junction had 9 bases not matched to a gene; V was cut back by 4 bases and J by 2 bases. CDR3 DNA sequence: TGTGCCAGCAGCTTGGGGCTAGCGGAGCCCTACGAGCAGTACTTC. Protein sequence: CASSLGLAEPYEQYF.

The rearrangement joins TRBV30 to TRBJ1-1; D is unresolved. Germline V CDR1 and CDR2: GTSNPN, SVGIG (reference sequence). The germline V and J ends were trimmed by 5 bases and 3 bases, with 13 bases remaining between them. This CDR3 contains 13 residues. CDR3 coding DNA: TGTGCCTGGTCCCCACTGGGAGACACTGAAGCTTTCTTT. Its translation: CAWSPLGDTEAFF.

This rearrangement joins TRBV4-1 to TRBJ2-7, with TRBD1 matching 10 bases. Germline V lookup: CDR1 MGHRA, CDR2 YSYEKL. The CDR3 spans 14 residues. With 4 bases clipped from V and 3 bases from J, the junction kept 3 bases outside the gene matches. The CDR3 sequence is CASSRDRGGYEQYF. The CDR3 DNA reads TGCGCCAGCAGCCGGGACAGGGGTGGCTACGAGCAGTACTTC.

The chain's CDR3 is CSVGTGAVRETQYF. The CDR3, as DNA: TGCAGCGTTGGGACAGGGGCGGTCAGGGAGACCCAGTACTTC. The chain has TRBV29-1 and TRBJ2-5, with 9 bases fitting TRBD1. The CDR3 is 14 residues long. Germline CDR1 reads SQVTM; CDR2 reads ANQGSEA. V lost 4 bases and J lost 5; bases outside the gene matches: 8.

This sequence joins TRBV27 and TRBJ1-4; D may be TRBD1 (6 bases). The CDR3 covers 13 residues. Per the germline V gene, CDR1 is MNHEY and CDR2 is SMNVEV (reference sequence). The V and J ends lost 7 bases and 10 bases respectively, with 16 bases between them. CDR3 in DNA: TGTGCCAGCACTCCCGGGGGGGCTGGAAAACTGTTTTTT. Translating gives CASTPGGAGKLFF.

The chain uses TRBV29-1 and TRBJ2-1; the D is unclear. Germline loops: CDR1 SQVTM, CDR2 ANQGSEA. The CDR3 is 17 amino acids. V lost 4 bases and J 0 bases, leaving 19 bases between the germline ends. This CDR3 reads CSVGADGRPSSYNEQFF. The CDR3 bases are TGCAGCGTTGGGGCCGACGGAAGACCGAGCTCCTACAATGAGCAGTTCTTC.

This clone was recorded only once. The chain combines TRBV16 with TRBJ1-1; perhaps TRBD1 as D (6 bases). The V gene's germline CDR1 is KGHSY and CDR2 FQNENV. V lost 0 bases, J lost 0 bases, and 8 bases lay in between. This CDR3 comprises 15 residues. As DNA, the CDR3 is TGTGCCAGCAGCCAATCCTCAGGGGTGAACACTGAAGCTTTCTTT. This encodes CASSQSSGVNTEAFF.

This clone was found once. The chain couples TRBV29-1 to TRBJ2-2, with D perhaps matching TRBD1 (6 bases). With 7 bases removed from V and 6 bases from J, the gap between germline ends came to 12 bases. Germline V gene data show CDR1 as SQVTM and CDR2 as ANQGSEA. This CDR3 is 12 amino acids long. The CDR3 spells CSGQDPPGELFF. The CDR3 region has the DNA TGCAGCGGACAGGACCCTCCCGGGGAGCTGTTTTTT.

This rearrangement joins TRBV2 to TRBJ1-1, with TRBD1 identical over 11 bases. Germline CDR1 is SNHLY and CDR2 is FYNNEI. The CDR3 totals 16 residues. V lost 3 bases, J lost 0 bases, and 3 bases stayed unmatched. The CDR3, as DNA: TGTGCCAGCAGTGACAGGACAGGGGGCGTGAACACTGAAGCTTTCTTT. As protein: CASSDRTGGVNTEAFF.

The rearrangement uses TRBV15 and TRBJ1-1, with unresolved D. Deletions cut 1 base from V and 5 bases from J, with 11 bases between. The CDR3 loop spans 14 amino acids. Germline values: CDR1 LNHNV, CDR2 YYDKDF (reference sequence). CDR3 in amino acids: CATSRAREGTEAFF. DNA of the CDR3: TGTGCCACCAGCAGAGCCCGGGAGGGAACTGAAGCTTTCTTT.

This clone occurred once. Here the CDR3 DNA reads TGCGCCAGCTTCGGACTCACAGGGGGCACAGATACGCAGTATTTT. Protein sequence: CASFGLTGGTDTQYF. The chain has TRBV5-1 and TRBJ2-3, with 7 nucleotides matching TRBD1. This CDR3 has 15 amino acids. V lost 7 bases to trimming and J lost 1 base; unmatched junction nucleotides: 9. CDR1 and CDR2 from the germline V gene are SGHRS and YFSETQ.

This sequence joins TRBV6-5 and TRBJ1-2, with D hard to call. Per the germline V gene, CDR1 is MNHEY and CDR2 is SVGAGI. Trimming removed 2 bases at V and 4 bases at J, with 11 bases between. The CDR3 covers 14 residues. The CDR3 bases are TGTGCCAGCAGTTACGAGGGTTCATTCTATGGCTACACCTTC. This translates into CASSYEGSFYGYTF.

The rearrangement joins TRBV29-1 to TRBJ2-7; tentatively, D is TRBD2 (6 bases). V dropped 2 bases and J dropped 5 bases, with 16 bases sitting between them. CDR1 is SQVTM and CDR2 is ANQGSEA in the germline V gene. The length of the CDR3 is 14 residues. CDR3 in amino acids: CSVEPGASVHEQYF. For the CDR3, the DNA is TGCAGCGTTGAACCCGGGGCTAGCGTCCACGAGCAGTACTTC.

The chain employs TRBV9 and TRBJ2-5, with TRBD2 matching over 7 bases. CDR3 length: 15 residues. Germline V CDR1 and CDR2: SGDLS, YYNGEE. Trimming removed 0 bases from V and 0 bases from J; junction bases left unmatched: 2. The CDR3 region has the DNA TGTGCCAGCAGCGTAGAAGCGGGGAACCAAGAGACCCAGTACTTC. Translation gives CASSVEAGNQETQYF.

V gene TRBV27 combines with J gene TRBJ1-1; TRBD1 agrees at 8 bases. J was trimmed by 3 bases and V by 5 bases; bases with no gene match: 8. CDR1 is MNHEY and CDR2 is SMNVEV in the germline V gene (reference sequence). The CDR3 contains 15 residues. The CDR3 DNA follows: TGTGCCAGCAGTCCCTTACCGACAGGGGACACTGAAGCTTTCTTT. It yields the protein CASSPLPTGDTEAFF.

This rearrangement joins TRBV2 to TRBJ2-2, with 7 bases aligning to TRBD1. After removal of 6 bases from V and 5 bases from J, the junction contained 6 bases not matched to a gene. The CDR3 has 14 residues. The V gene's germline CDR1 is SNHLY and CDR2 FYNNEI. The CDR3 loop is CASRGQLPTGELFF. The CDR3 DNA is TGTGCCAGCAGGGGACAGCTTCCGACCGGGGAGCTGTTTTTT.